Listed below are T cell receptor beta chains from one sample, sequenced in a study of blood T cell repertoires in COVID-19. TCRdb keeps only in-frame clones here, not all; method: immunoSEQ multiplex PCR. The data contain 90,000 to 130,000 clones, 88% of them singletons. Source material: peripheral blood. These receptors were taken from a woman aged 50 to 65 with acute or convalescent COVID-19. CDR3s include the opening cysteine and the closing phenylalanine or tryptophan. The D gene is left open where the match is weak. Where a row states a size, it is once, few, many or the class of an expanded clone; other rows omit it.

V	size	J	D	DNA	CDR3
TRBV4-2	.	TRBJ2-7	TRBD1	TGTGCCAGCAGCCAATCGCTAGGGACAGGCAGCTACGAGCAGTACTTC	CASSQSLGTGSYEQYF
TRBV3-1/TRBV3-2	.	TRBJ1-3	.	TGTGCCAGCAGCCAAGGGGCCCGCTCCTCTGGAAACACCATATATTTT	CASSQGARSSGNTIYF
TRBV28	.	TRBJ1-3	.	TGTGCCAGCCGAACCCAGGGGTCTGGAAACACCATATATTTT	CASRTQGSGNTIYF
TRBV19	.	TRBJ2-7	TRBD1	TGTGCCAGTAGTAAGGCACAGGGGGCCCACGAGCAGTACTTC	CASSKAQGAHEQYF
TRBV6-5	.	TRBJ2-1	TRBD1	TGTGCCAGCAGGGGTAAGACAGGGAGAGAGTTCTTC	CASRGKTGREFF
TRBV2	once	TRBJ2-5	TRBD1	TGTGCCAGCATCCTACAGGGGTGGCAAGAGACCCAGTACTTC	CASILQGWQETQYF
TRBV5-1	.	TRBJ1-5	TRBD1	TGCGCCAGCAGCTCCACAGGGGATCAGCCCCAGCATTTT	CASSSTGDQPQHF
TRBV6-2/TRBV6-3	.	TRBJ2-2	TRBD2	TGTGCCAGCAGTAGACTAGCGGGAGTGAGCACCGGGGAGCTGTTTTTT	CASSRLAGVSTGELFF
TRBV28	.	TRBJ1-2	.	TGTGCCAGCAGCCTCCAGGGAAGGAGCGGCTACACCTTC	CASSLQGRSGYTF
TRBV29-1	.	TRBJ2-7	TRBD1	TGCAGCGTTACCCGGGACAGGGGAACCCACTCAAACTACGAGCAGTACTTC	CSVTRDRGTHSNYEQYF
TRBV5-1	.	TRBJ2-1	TRBD2	TGCGCCAGCACTAGCGGGAGGACCCAGTCCTACAATGAGCAGTTCTTC	CASTSGRTQSYNEQFF
TRBV19	.	TRBJ2-7	.	TGTGCCAGTAGTTCGAGTGGTCCCTACGAGCAGTACTTC	CASSSSGPYEQYF
TRBV15	.	TRBJ2-5	TRBD2	TGTGCCACCAGCATGGGGGGGTCGGATGCCAGGGCGTACTTC	CATSMGGSDARAYF
TRBV3-1/TRBV3-2	once	TRBJ2-5	TRBD2	TGTGCCAGCAGCCAAGAGGATAGCGGGAGACGGGGAGAGACCCAGTACTTC	CASSQEDSGRRGETQYF
TRBV4-1	.	TRBJ2-7	TRBD2	TGCGCCAGCAGCCCTTCACTAGCGGGAGTAGGCGAGCAGTACTTC	CASSPSLAGVGEQYF
TRBV27	once	TRBJ1-1	TRBD1	TGTGCCAGCAGGAACAGGGGGGCGTGGGATACTGAAGCTTTCTTT	CASRNRGAWDTEAFF
TRBV18	.	TRBJ2-3	.	TGTGCCAGCTCACCCGACCAGGCATATACGCAGTATTTT	CASSPDQAYTQYF
TRBV27	once	TRBJ2-1	.	TGTGCCAGCAGTTTAATGGGGGGCTCCTACAATGAGCAGTTCTTC	CASSLMGGSYNEQFF
TRBV2	.	TRBJ2-4	.	TGTGCCAGCAGTGGGGAGAGGGGGGCCAAAAACATTCAGTACTTC	CASSGERGAKNIQYF
TRBV29-1	.	TRBJ1-1	.	TGCAGCGTCGCGAAGATGAACACTGAAGCTTTCTTT	CSVAKMNTEAFF
TRBV30	.	TRBJ1-5	.	TGTGCCTGGAGTCATCAGGGATACCAGCCCCAGCATTTT	CAWSHQGYQPQHF
TRBV28	.	TRBJ2-3	TRBD2	TGTGCCAGCAGTCTAGCCTGGGGGACTAGCGTGCAAGATACGCAGTATTTT	CASSLAWGTSVQDTQYF
TRBV9	.	TRBJ2-5	.	TGTGCCAGCAGCGTAGTAGGCGGTTCCATACAAGAGACCCAGTACTTC	CASSVVGGSIQETQYF
TRBV30	.	TRBJ2-5	.	TGTGCCTGGAGTGTACAGGGTGGAAACCGGGAGACCCAGTACTTC	CAWSVQGGNRETQYF